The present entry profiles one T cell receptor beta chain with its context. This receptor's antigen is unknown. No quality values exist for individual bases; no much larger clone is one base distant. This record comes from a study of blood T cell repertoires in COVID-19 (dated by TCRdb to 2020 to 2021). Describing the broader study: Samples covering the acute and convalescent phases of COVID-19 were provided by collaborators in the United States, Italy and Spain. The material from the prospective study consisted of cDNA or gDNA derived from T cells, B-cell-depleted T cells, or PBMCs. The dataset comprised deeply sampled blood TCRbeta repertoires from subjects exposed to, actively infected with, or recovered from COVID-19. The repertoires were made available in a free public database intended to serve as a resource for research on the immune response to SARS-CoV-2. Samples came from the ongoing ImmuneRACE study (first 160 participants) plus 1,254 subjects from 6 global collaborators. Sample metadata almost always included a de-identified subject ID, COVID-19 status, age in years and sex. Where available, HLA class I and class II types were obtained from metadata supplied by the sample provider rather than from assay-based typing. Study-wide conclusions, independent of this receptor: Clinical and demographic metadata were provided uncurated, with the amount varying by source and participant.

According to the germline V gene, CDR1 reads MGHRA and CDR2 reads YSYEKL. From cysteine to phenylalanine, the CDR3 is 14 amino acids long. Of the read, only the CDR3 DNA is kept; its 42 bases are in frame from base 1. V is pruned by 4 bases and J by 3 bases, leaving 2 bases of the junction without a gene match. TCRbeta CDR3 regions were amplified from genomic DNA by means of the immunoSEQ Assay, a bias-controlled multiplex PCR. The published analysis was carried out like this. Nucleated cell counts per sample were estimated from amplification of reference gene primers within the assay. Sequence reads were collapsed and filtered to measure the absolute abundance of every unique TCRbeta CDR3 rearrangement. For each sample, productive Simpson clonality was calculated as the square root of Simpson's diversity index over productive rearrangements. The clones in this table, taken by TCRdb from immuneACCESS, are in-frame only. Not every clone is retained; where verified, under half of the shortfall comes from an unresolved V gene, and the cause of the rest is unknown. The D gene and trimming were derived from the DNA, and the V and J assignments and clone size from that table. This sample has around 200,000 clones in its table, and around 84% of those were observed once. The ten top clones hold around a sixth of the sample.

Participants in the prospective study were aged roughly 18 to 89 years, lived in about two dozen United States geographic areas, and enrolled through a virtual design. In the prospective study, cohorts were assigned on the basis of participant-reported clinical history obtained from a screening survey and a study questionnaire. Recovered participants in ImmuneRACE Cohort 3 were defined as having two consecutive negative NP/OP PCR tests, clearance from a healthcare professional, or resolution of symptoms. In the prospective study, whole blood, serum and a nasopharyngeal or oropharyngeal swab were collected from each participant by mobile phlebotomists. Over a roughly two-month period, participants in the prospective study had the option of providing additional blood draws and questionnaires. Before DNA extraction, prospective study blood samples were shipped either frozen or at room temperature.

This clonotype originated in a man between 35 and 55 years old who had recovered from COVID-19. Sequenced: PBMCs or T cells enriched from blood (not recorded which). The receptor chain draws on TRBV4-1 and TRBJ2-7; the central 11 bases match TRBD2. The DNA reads TGCGCCAGCAGCCTAGCGGGAGGGCACTACGAGCAGTACTTC. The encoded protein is CASSLAGGHYEQYF.